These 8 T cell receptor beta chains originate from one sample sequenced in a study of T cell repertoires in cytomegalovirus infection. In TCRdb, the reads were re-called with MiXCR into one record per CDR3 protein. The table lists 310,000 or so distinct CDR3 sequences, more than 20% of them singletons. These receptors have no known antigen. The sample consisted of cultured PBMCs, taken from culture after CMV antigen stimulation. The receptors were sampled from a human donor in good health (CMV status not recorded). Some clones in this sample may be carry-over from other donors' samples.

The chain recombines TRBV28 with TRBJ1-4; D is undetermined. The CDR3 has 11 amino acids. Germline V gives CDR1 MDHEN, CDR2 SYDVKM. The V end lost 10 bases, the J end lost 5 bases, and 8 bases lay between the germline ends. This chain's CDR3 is CATHENEKLFF. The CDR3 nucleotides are TGTGCCACCCACGAAAATGAAAAACTGTTTTTT.

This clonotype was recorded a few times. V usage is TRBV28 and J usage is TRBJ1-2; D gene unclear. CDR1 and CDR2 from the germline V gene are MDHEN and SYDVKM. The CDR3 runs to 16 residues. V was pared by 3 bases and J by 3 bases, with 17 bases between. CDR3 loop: CASSFFGVRKDYGYTF. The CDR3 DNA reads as TGTGCCAGCAGTTTCTTCGGGGTTCGGAAAGACTATGGCTACACCTTC.

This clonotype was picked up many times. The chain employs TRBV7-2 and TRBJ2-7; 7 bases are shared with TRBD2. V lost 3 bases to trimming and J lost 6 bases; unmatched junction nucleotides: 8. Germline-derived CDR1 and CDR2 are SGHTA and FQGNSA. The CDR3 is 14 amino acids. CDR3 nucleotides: TGTGCCAGCAGCTTTTACGACCCGGGGGGCGAGCAGTACGTC. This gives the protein CASSFYDPGGEQYV.

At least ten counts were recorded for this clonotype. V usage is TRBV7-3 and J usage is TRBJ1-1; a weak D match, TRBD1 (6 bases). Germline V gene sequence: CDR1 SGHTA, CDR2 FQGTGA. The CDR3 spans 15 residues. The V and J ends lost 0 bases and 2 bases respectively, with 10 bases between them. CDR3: CASSLTTGINTEAFF. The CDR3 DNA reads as TGTGCCAGCAGCTTAACTACAGGGATTAACACTGAAGCTTTCTTT. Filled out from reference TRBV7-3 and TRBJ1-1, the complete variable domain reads GAGVSQTPSNKVTEKGKYVELRCDPISGHTALYWYRQSLGQGPEFLIYFQGTGAADDSGLPNDRFFAVRPEGSVSTLKIQRTERGDSAVYLCASSLTTGINTEAFFGQGTRLTVV.

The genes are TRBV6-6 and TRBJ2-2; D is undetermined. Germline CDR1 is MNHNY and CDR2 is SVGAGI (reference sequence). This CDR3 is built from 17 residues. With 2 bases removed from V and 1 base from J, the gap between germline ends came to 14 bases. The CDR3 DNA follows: TGTGCCAGCAGTTACCCCACTGGAAGCGTGAACACCGGGGAGCTGTTTTTT. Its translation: CASSYPTGSVNTGELFF.

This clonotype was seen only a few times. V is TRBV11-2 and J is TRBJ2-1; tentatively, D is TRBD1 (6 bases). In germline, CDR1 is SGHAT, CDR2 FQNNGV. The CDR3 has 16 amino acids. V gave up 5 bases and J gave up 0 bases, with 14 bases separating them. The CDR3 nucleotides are TGTGCCAGCAGCCTCAGGGGCCTAAGCTCCTACAATGAGCAGTTCTTC. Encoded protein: CASSLRGLSSYNEQFF.

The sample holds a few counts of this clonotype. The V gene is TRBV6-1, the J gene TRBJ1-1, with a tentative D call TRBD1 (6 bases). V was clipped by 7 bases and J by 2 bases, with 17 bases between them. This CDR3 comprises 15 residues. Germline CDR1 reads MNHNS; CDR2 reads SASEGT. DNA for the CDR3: TGTGCCAGCATATACTTGGGGGGGCATAACACTGAAGCTTTCTTT. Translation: CASIYLGGHNTEAFF.

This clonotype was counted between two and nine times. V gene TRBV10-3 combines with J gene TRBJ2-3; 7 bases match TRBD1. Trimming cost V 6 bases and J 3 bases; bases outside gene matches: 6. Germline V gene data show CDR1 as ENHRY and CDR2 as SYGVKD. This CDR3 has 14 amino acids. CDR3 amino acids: CAISRDRETDTQYF. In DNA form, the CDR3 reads TGTGCCATCAGCCGTGACAGGGAGACAGATACGCAGTATTTT.